This TCR beta chain was profiled in a study of brain metastases from non-small cell lung cancer. Germline V gene sequence: CDR1 SQVTM, CDR2 ANQGSEA. The CDR3 length is 12 residues. The V segment lost 7 bases and the J segment 7 bases; nucleotides outside the gene matches: 6. Assay: immunoSEQ multiplex PCR; the TCRdb copy retains only in-frame clones and omits some. The sample gives some 4,700 clones, about 79% of which show up once; less than 9% is in the top ten. This clone has a single count. The chain recombines TRBV29-1 with TRBJ2-2; 7 nucleotides line up with TRBD1. This receptor was taken from a donor older than 35 with non-small cell lung cancer. Sample: primary lung tumor tissue. The CDR3 bases are TGCAGCGCGCTCAGGGGGAGCGGGGAGCTGTTTTTT. It translates to CSALRGSGELFF.